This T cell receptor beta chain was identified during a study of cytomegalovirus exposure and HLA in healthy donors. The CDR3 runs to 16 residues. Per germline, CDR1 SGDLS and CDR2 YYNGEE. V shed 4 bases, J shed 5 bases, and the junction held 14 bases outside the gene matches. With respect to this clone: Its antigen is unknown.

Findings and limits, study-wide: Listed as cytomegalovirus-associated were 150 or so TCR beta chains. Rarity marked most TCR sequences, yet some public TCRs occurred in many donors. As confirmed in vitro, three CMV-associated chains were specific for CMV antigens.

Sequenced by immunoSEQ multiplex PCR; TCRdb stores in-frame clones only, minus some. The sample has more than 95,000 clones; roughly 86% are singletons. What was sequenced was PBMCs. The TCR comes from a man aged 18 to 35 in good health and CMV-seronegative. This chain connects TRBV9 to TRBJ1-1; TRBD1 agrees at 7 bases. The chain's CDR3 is CASSSGQARGSTEAFF. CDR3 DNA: TGTGCCAGCAGCTCAGGACAGGCAAGAGGGAGTACTGAAGCTTTCTTT. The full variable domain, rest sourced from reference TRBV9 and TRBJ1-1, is DSGVTQTPKHLITATGQRVTLRCSPRSGDLSVYWYQQSLDQGLQFLIQYYNGEERAKGNILERFSAQQFPDLHSELNLSSLELGDSALYFCASSSGQARGSTEAFFGQGTRLTVV.